Following are 24 T cell receptor beta chains from one sample sequenced in a study of T cells of healthy individuals (dated by TCRdb to the late 2010s). To prepare the library, 5' RACE was applied. TCRdb records Illumina MiSeq as the sequencer. The public reads were quality trimmed at Q25 with fastp and then assembled into clones with MiXCR by TCRdb, keeping productive beta chains. When rows share a CDR3 protein, they turn into one entry using the most common DNA and genes. The sample includes 35,000 to 45,000 distinct CDR3 sequences, with 4% to 5% observed a single time. Of the sample, over 8.5% is held by the ten largest clones. The receptors come from a human donor in good health.

This clonotype occurred many times. The rearrangement uses TRBV6-2 or TRBV6-3 and TRBJ2-7; D ambiguous. This CDR3 contains 14 residues. Germline V gene lookup returns CDR1 MNHEY and CDR2 SVGEGT. Trimming left V 6 bases short and J 0 bases short, with 12 bases between. The CDR3 DNA reads TGTGCCAGCAGCCCAGCCGGGTACTCCTACGAGCAGTACTTC. Its protein product is CASSPAGYSYEQYF.

At least ten counts were recorded for this clonotype. The CDR3 bases are TGTGCCAGCATTGGGGGCCAGGGATCCTACGAGCAGTACTTC. It is translated as CASIGGQGSYEQYF. The rearrangement joins TRBV6-5 to TRBJ2-7; D is possibly TRBD1 (6 bases). The germline gives CDR1 MNHEY, CDR2 SVGAGI. The CDR3 runs to 14 residues. Trimming stripped 7 bases from V and 1 base from J, with 14 bases between.

Many counts were recorded for this clonotype. For the CDR3, the DNA is TGCAGCGTTGAAGAGATAAGGGCCGGAGGTGGCTACACCTTC. This gives the protein CSVEEIRAGGGYTF. The chain uses TRBV29-1 and TRBJ1-2, with D uncertain. V lost 0 bases, J lost 7 bases, and 15 bases lay in between. This CDR3 region has 14 residues. Germline V gene sequence: CDR1 SQVTM, CDR2 ANQGSEA.

This clonotype occurred many times. The J gene is TRBJ2-2, the V gene TRBV5-1; D might be TRBD1 (7 bases). CDR1 and CDR2 (germline): SGHRS, YFSETQ. The CDR3 sequence is 15 residues long. Trimming left V 0 bases short and J 7 bases short, with 13 bases between. The CDR3 sequence is CASSLAGTAGGELFF. Written as DNA, the CDR3 is TGCGCCAGCAGCTTGGCCGGGACAGCGGGCGGGGAGCTGTTTTTT.

This clonotype was observed a handful of times. The rearrangement uses TRBV7-3 and TRBJ2-3; 8 bases line up with TRBD1. The V and J ends lost 4 bases and 1 base, in that order; junction bases with no gene match: 4. CDR3 length: 15 residues. Looked up from germline, CDR1 is SGHTA and CDR2 is FQGTGA. The CDR3 reads CASSSRGLGTDTQYF. The CDR3 DNA follows: TGTGCCAGCAGCTCCAGGGGGCTCGGCACAGATACGCAGTATTTT.

The sample holds a few counts of this clonotype. This rearrangement joins TRBV4-1 to TRBJ1-1; TRBD1 agrees at 9 bases. V gave up 5 bases and J gave up 1 base; unmatched junction bases: 8. This CDR3 contains 16 residues. Germline CDR1 reads MGHRA; CDR2 reads YSYEKL. CDR3 residues: CASSSYYRGRNTEAFF. In nucleotides, the CDR3 is TGCGCCAGCAGCTCCTACTACAGGGGGCGGAACACTGAAGCTTTCTTT.

The V call is TRBV5-1, the J call TRBJ2-3; no clear D. The CDR3 contains 14 residues. Trimming left V 0 bases short and J 6 bases short, with 11 bases between. Germline V gene sequence: CDR1 SGHRS, CDR2 YFSETQ. For the CDR3, the DNA is TGCGCCAGCAGCTTGGCTGGGCCTCTTGATACGCAGTATTTT. This codes for CASSLAGPLDTQYF.

This clonotype was detected many times. This chain links TRBV12-3 or TRBV12-4 with TRBJ1-1; D uncertain. With 5 bases removed from V and 1 base from J, the gap between germline ends came to 8 bases. The CDR3 has 13 amino acids. CDR3 DNA: TGTGCCAGCAGTCGCAATACGAACACTGAAGCTTTCTTT. Translated: CASSRNTNTEAFF.

This clonotype was seen at least ten times. This chain links TRBV7-2 with TRBJ2-7; weak D call: TRBD1 (5 bases). The ends were cut back, 3 bases at V and 2 bases at J, with 11 bases in the middle. Germline CDR1 reads SGHTA; CDR2 reads FQGNSA. The CDR3 spans 14 residues. The CDR3 protein is CASSLMTVAYEQYF. The CDR3 DNA follows: TGTGCCAGCAGCTTGATGACAGTTGCCTACGAGCAGTACTTC.

This clonotype has ten or more counts. This rearrangement joins TRBV18 to TRBJ1-6; a weak D match, TRBD1 (5 bases). V was cut by 3 bases and J by 7 bases, with 7 bases left in between. The CDR3 extends over 13 amino acids. The germline gives CDR1 KGHSH, CDR2 LQKENI. The CDR3 coding sequence is TGTGCCAGCTCACCTGACAGAAATTCACCCCTCCACTTT. Protein sequence: CASSPDRNSPLHF.

This clonotype was counted ten times or more. The chain joins TRBV18 to TRBJ2-2; 10 bases are shared with TRBD1. The trim removed 4 bases at V and 4 bases at J, leaving 6 bases unmatched. Germline loops: CDR1 KGHSH, CDR2 LQKENI. The CDR3 sequence is 16 residues long. CDR3 residues: CASSRQGATSTGELFF. CDR3 bases: TGTGCCAGCTCACGACAGGGGGCAACGAGCACCGGGGAGCTGTTTTTT. The entire variable domain, with the rest obtained from reference TRBV18 and TRBJ2-2, is as follows: NAGVMQNPRHLVRRRGQEARLRCSPMKGHSHVYWYRQLPEEGLKFMVYLQKENIIDESGMPKERFSAEFPKEGPSILRIQQVVRGDSAAYFCASSRQGATSTGELFFGEGSRLTVL.

This clonotype was seen many times. The rearrangement joins TRBV10-3 to TRBJ2-1, with a weak D call TRBD2 (6 bases). The CDR3 is 14 amino acids. Trimming pared 6 bases from V and 3 bases from J, leaving 12 bases between. The germline V gene encodes CDR1 ENHRY and CDR2 SYGVKD. The CDR3 DNA reads TGTGCCATCAGCCGGGACGGGAGCTACAATGAGCAGTTCTTC. Protein product: CAISRDGSYNEQFF.

This clonotype appeared many times. The chain carries TRBV20-1 and TRBJ2-1; D possibly matches TRBD1 or TRBD2 (6 bases each). The V and J ends lost 3 bases and 3 bases respectively, with 15 bases between them. CDR3 length equals 15 residues. Germline V gene sequence: CDR1 DFQATT, CDR2 SNEGSKA (reference sequence). The chain's CDR3 is CSASPAEGGYNEQFF. CDR3 in DNA: TGCAGTGCTAGCCCCGCGGAGGGGGGCTACAATGAGCAGTTCTTC.

The chain employs TRBV11-2 and TRBJ2-5, with a possible D match to TRBD1 (6 bases). The CDR3 is 15 amino acids. V was cut by 5 bases and J by 4 bases, with 17 bases left in between. Germline V gives CDR1 SGHAT, CDR2 FQNNGV. The CDR3, as DNA: TGTGCCAGCAGCACCATCAGGGAAGGGGGAGAGACCCAGTACTTC. Residues: CASSTIREGGETQYF.

This clonotype was observed at least ten times. The chain couples TRBV2 to TRBJ1-5; the D gene is possibly TRBD1 (6 bases). The CDR3 covers 14 residues. The V end lost 8 bases, the J end lost 5 bases, and 16 bases lay between the germline ends. Germline values: CDR1 SNHLY, CDR2 FYNNEI. CDR3 nucleotides: TGTGCCAGCTCCCAAGGGGGGTCTTATCAGCCCCAGCATTTT. Its protein is CASSQGGSYQPQHF.

This clonotype appeared many times. This rearrangement joins TRBV20-1 to TRBJ2-7; 13 bases line up with TRBD2. V was pared by 6 bases and J by 1 base, with 6 bases of the junction left unmatched. The length of the CDR3 is 15 residues. The germline gives CDR1 DFQATT, CDR2 SNEGSKA (reference sequence). The CDR3 sequence is CSASGLAGTSYEQYF. The DNA of the CDR3 is TGCAGTGCGTCGGGACTAGCGGGGACATCCTACGAGCAGTACTTC.

This clonotype was counted at least ten times. V and J are TRBV7-2 and TRBJ2-3, with 7 bases that match TRBD2. The germline CDR1 and CDR2 sequences are SGHTA and FQGNSA. V lost 3 bases, J lost 6 bases, and 6 bases stayed unmatched. CDR3 size: 14 residues. The CDR3: CASSFSGWEDTQYF. The CDR3 nucleotides are TGTGCCAGCAGCTTTAGCGGGTGGGAGGATACGCAGTATTTT.

This clonotype was seen a few times. V is TRBV14 and J is TRBJ2-3; 7 bases match TRBD2. Germline loops: CDR1 SGHDN, CDR2 FVKESK. The CDR3 extends over 18 amino acids. J gave up 0 bases and V 0 bases, and 9 bases lay outside the gene matches. As DNA, the CDR3 is TGTGCCAGCAGCCAAGACCTAGCGGCCCTCGGGAGCACAGATACGCAGTATTTT. Protein sequence: CASSQDLAALGSTDTQYF.

At least ten counts were recorded for this clonotype. The chain joins TRBV14 to TRBJ1-1; D uncertain. The CDR3 is 14 amino acids. The germline V gene encodes CDR1 SGHDN and CDR2 FVKESK. V was trimmed by 1 base and J by 0 bases, leaving 6 bases between them. Here the CDR3 reads CASSQAGMNTEAFF. The DNA for the CDR3 is TGTGCCAGCAGCCAAGCAGGAATGAACACTGAAGCTTTCTTT.

This clonotype was recorded many times. The chain joins TRBV5-5 to TRBJ1-2, with 10 bases fitting TRBD1. The germline V gene encodes CDR1 SGHKS and CDR2 YYEKEE (reference sequence). The trim removed 2 bases at V and 6 bases at J, leaving 4 bases unmatched. The length of the CDR3 is 14 residues. For the CDR3, the DNA is TGTGCCAGCAGCTTCGATGGACAGGGGGATGGCTACACCTTC. Its protein is CASSFDGQGDGYTF.

Ten or more counts support this clonotype. The V gene is TRBV11-2, the J gene TRBJ2-5; D not certain. The ends were cut back, 5 bases at V and 4 bases at J, with 5 bases in the middle. The germline gives CDR1 SGHAT, CDR2 FQNNGV. The CDR3 is 11 residues long. DNA of the CDR3: TGTGCCAGCAGCATGTCAGAGACCCAGTACTTC. It is translated as CASSMSETQYF.

The rearrangement links TRBV5-1 to TRBJ2-7, with 8 bases lining up with TRBD2. The germline gives CDR1 SGHRS, CDR2 YFSETQ. This CDR3 comprises 18 residues. The ends lost 4 bases at V and 3 bases at J; junction bases unmatched: 18. CDR3 in amino acids: CASSASPATGTSRYEQYF. For the CDR3, the DNA is TGCGCCAGCAGCGCTTCCCCGGCAACCGGGACTAGTCGCTACGAGCAGTACTTC. Drawing the rest from reference TRBV5-1 and TRBJ2-7, the complete variable domain is KAGVTQTPRYLIKTRGQQVTLSCSPISGHRSVSWYQQTPGQGLQFLFEYFSETQRNKGNFPGRFSGRQFSNSRSEMNVSTLELGDSALYLCASSASPATGTSRYEQYFGPGTRLTVT.

Ten or more counts support this clonotype. The V and J genes are TRBV12-3 or TRBV12-4 and TRBJ2-7; D is undetermined. This CDR3 spans 14 amino acids. V shed 4 bases and J shed 2 bases, with 12 bases lying between them. CDR3 coding DNA: TGTGCCAGCAGTTCCATCCCATCGCCCTACGAGCAGTACTTC. Amino acid sequence: CASSSIPSPYEQYF.

Ten or more counts support this clonotype. The gene calls are TRBV30 and TRBJ2-7; D unresolved. Germline loops: CDR1 GTSNPN, CDR2 SVGIG (reference sequence). V was trimmed by 4 bases and J by 2 bases, leaving 6 bases between them. The CDR3 loop spans 11 amino acids. The CDR3 here is CAWKGTYEQYF. The CDR3 nucleotides read TGTGCCTGGAAAGGGACCTACGAGCAGTACTTC.